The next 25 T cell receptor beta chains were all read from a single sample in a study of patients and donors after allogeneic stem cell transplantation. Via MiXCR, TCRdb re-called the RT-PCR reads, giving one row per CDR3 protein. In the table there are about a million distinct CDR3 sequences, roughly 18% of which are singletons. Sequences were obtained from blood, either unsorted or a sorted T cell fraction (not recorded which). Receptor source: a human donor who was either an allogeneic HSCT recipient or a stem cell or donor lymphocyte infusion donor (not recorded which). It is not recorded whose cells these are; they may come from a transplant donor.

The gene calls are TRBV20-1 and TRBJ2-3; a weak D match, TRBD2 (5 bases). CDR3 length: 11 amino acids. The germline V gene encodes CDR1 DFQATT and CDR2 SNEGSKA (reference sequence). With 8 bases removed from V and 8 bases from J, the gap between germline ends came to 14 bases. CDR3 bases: TGCAGTCCGGGGAGTCAGGCTACGCAGTATTTT. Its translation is CSPGSQATQYF.

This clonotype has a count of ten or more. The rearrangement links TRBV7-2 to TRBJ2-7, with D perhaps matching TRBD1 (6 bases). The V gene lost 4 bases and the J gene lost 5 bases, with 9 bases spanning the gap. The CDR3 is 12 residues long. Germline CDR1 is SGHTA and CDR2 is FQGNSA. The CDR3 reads CASSSGGHEQYF. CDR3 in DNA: TGTGCCAGCAGCTCTGGGGGCCACGAGCAGTACTTC.

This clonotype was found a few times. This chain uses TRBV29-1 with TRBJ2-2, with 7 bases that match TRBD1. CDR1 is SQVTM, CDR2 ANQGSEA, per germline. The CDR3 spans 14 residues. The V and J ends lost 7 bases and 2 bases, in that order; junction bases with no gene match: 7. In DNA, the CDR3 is TGCAGCGCCCGGGACAGCAAAAACACCGGGGAGCTGTTTTTT. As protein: CSARDSKNTGELFF.

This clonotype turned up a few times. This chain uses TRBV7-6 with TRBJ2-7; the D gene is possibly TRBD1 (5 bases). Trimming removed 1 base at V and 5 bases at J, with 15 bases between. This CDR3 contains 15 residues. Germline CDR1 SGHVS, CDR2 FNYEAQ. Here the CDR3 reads CASSLVGATDHEQYF. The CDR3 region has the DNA TGTGCCAGCAGCTTAGTTGGGGCAACCGACCACGAGCAGTACTTC.

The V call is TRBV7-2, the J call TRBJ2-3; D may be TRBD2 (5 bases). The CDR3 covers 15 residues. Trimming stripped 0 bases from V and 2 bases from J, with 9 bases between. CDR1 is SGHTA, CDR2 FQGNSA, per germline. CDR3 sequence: CASSLALAFTDTQYF. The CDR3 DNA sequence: TGTGCCAGCAGCTTAGCTCTAGCCTTCACAGATACGCAGTATTTT.

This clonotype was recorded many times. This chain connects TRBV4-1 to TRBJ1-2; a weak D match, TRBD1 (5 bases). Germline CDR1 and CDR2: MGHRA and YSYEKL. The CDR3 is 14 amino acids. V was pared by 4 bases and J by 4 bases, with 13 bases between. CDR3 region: CASSPPPRGYGYTF. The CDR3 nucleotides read TGCGCCAGCAGCCCGCCCCCAAGGGGCTATGGCTACACCTTC.

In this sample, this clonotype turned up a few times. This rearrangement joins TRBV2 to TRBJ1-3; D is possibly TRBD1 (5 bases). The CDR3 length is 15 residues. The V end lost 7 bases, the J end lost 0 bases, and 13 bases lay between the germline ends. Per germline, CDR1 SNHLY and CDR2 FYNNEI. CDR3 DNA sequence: TGTGCCAGCAACAAAGAGACAGCCTCTGGAAACACCATATATTTT. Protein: CASNKETASGNTIYF.

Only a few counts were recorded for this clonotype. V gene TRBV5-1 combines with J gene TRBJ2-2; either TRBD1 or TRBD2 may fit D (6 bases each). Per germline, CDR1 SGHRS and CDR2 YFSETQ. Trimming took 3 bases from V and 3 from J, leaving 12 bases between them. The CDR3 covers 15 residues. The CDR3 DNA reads TGCGCCAGCAGCTACAGGGCGGGGTACACCGGGGAGCTGTTTTTT. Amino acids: CASSYRAGYTGELFF.

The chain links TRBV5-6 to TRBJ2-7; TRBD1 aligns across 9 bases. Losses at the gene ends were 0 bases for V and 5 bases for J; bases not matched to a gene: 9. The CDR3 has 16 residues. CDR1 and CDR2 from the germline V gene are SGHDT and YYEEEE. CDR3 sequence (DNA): TGTGCCAGCAGCTTGGCCCCGGGACAGGGTGTCCACGAGCAGTACTTC. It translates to CASSLAPGQGVHEQYF.

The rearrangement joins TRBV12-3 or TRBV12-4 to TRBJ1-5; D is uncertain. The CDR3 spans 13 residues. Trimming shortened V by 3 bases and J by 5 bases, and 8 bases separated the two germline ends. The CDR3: CASSLGEDQPQHF. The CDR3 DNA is TGTGCCAGCAGTTTGGGAGAGGATCAGCCCCAGCATTTT.

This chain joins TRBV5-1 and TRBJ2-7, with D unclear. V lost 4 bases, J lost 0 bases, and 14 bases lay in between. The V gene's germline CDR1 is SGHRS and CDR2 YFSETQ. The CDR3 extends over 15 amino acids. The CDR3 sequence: CASSLDGISSYEQYF. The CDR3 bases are TGCGCCAGCAGCCTAGACGGAATAAGCTCCTACGAGCAGTACTTC.

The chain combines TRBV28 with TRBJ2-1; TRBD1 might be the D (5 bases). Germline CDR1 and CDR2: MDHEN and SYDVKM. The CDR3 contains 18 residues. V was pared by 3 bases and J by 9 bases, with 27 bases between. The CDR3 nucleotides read TGTGCCAGCAGTTTTTTTTATCTAGGGGCCCGCACCGAAAGTGAGCAGTTCTTC. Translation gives CASSFFYLGARTESEQFF.

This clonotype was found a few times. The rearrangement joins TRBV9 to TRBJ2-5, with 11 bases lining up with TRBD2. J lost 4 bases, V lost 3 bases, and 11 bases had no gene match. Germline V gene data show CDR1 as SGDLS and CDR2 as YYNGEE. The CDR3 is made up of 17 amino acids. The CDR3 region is CASSASLSGRAGETQYF. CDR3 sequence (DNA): TGTGCCAGCAGCGCCAGCCTTAGCGGGAGGGCCGGAGAGACCCAGTACTTC.

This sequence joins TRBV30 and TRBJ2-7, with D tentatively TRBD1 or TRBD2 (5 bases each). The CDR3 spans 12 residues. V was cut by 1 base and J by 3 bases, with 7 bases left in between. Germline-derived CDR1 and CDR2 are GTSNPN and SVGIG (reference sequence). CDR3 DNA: TGTGCCTGGAGTGGGGACGGCTACGAGCAGTACTTC. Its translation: CAWSGDGYEQYF.

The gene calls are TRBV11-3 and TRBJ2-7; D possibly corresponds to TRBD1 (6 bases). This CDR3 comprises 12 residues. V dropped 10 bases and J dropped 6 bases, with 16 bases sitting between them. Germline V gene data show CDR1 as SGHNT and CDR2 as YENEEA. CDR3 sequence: CATTDRTGEQYF. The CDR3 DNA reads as TGTGCCACCACAGACAGGACTGGCGAGCAGTACTTC.

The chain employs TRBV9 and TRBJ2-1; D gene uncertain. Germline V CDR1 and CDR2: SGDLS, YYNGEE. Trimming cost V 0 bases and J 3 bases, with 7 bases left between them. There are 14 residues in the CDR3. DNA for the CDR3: TGTGCCAGCAGCGTAGAGAGTAACTACAATGAGCAGTTCTTC. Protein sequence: CASSVESNYNEQFF.

The CDR3 reads CASSHPPGNEQFF. The CDR3 nucleotides read TGTGCCAGCAGCCACCCACCGGGCAATGAGCAGTTCTTC. This sequence joins TRBV4-2 and TRBJ2-1, with D unclear. The CDR3 loop spans 13 amino acids. The V gene lost 3 bases and the J gene lost 6 bases, with 9 bases spanning the gap. In germline, CDR1 is LGHNA, CDR2 YNFKEQ.

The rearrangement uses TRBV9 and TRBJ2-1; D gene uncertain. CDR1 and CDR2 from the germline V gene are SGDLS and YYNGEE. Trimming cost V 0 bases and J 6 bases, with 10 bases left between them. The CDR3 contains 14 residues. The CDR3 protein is CASSVVFGSNEQFF. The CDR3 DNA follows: TGTGCCAGCAGCGTAGTGTTTGGCAGCAATGAGCAGTTCTTC.

The CDR3 DNA follows: TGTGCCAGCTTAGGGAAAGAGACCCAGTACTTC. Its translation: CASLGKETQYF. The chain carries TRBV28 and TRBJ2-5; D not certain. The CDR3 extends over 11 amino acids. Germline lookup yields CDR1 MDHEN and CDR2 SYDVKM. V lost 8 bases to trimming and J lost 3 bases, with 7 bases between them.

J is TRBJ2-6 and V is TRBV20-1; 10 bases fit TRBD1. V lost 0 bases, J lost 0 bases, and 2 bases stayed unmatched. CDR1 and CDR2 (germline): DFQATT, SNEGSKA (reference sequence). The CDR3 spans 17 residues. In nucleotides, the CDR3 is TGCAGTGCTAGAGATGGGACAGGGGCCTCTGGGGCCAACGTCCTGACTTTC. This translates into CSARDGTGASGANVLTF.

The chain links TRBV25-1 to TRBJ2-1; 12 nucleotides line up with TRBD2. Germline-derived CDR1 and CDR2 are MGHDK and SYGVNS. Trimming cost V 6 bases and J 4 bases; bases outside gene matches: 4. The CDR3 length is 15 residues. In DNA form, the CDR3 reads TGTGCCAGCAGCTCTAGCGGGAGGGGATACAATGAGCAGTTCTTC. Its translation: CASSSSGRGYNEQFF.

The CDR3 bases are TGCAGTGCTTACCCCCCGGGACAGGGTGGGAATGGCTACACCTTC. It specifies CSAYPPGQGGNGYTF. The V call is TRBV20-1, the J call TRBJ1-2; 9 positions agree with TRBD1. V trimming: 5 bases; J trimming: 6 bases; junction bases outside the gene matches: 13. The CDR3 loop spans 15 amino acids. Looked up from germline, CDR1 is DFQATT and CDR2 is SNEGSKA (reference sequence).

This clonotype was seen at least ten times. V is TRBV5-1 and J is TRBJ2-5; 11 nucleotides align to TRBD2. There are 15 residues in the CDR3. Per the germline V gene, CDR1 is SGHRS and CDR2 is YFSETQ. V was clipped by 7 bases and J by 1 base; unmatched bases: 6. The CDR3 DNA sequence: TGCGCCAGCTCCGGGACTAGCGGAACCCAAGAGACCCAGTACTTC. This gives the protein CASSGTSGTQETQYF.

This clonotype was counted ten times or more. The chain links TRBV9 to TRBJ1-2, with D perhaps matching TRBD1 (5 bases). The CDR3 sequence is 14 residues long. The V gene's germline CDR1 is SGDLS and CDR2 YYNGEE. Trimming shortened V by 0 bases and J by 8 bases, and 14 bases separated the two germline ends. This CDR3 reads CASSVDRAGRGYTF. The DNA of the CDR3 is TGTGCCAGCAGCGTAGATCGGGCAGGGCGAGGCTACACCTTC.

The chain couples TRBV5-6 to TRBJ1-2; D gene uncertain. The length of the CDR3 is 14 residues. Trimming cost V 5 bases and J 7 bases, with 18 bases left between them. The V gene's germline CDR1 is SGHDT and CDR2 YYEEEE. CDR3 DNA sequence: TGTGCCAGCAGTAAGTCCCGCCCGTCGGGTGGCTACACCTTC. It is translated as CASSKSRPSGGYTF.